These 8 T cell receptor beta chains originate from one sample sequenced in a study of T cell changes during pregnancy in multiple sclerosis. Sequencing used immunoSEQ multiplex PCR; TCRdb keeps in-frame clones, though not all of them. The profile shows 85,000 to 130,000 clones, 75% to 95% of them singletons. Material: peripheral blood, obtained before pregnancy. These receptors were collected from a female donor with multiple sclerosis, enrolled in a pregnancy study.

The gene calls are TRBV19 and TRBJ2-2; TRBD2 is a possible D gene (5 bases). The CDR3 contains 16 residues. Germline V CDR1 and CDR2: LNHDA, SQIVND (reference sequence). V was pared by 10 bases and J by 2 bases, with 20 bases between. In nucleotides, the CDR3 is TGTGCCACCTATACTCCTGGCGGGCGTAACACCGGGGAGCTGTTTTTT. Its protein product is CATYTPGGRNTGELFF.

The chain carries TRBV27 and TRBJ2-7; 7 bases map to TRBD2. Germline V CDR1 and CDR2: MNHEY, SMNVEV (reference sequence). J lost 2 bases, V lost 0 bases, and 10 bases had no gene match. This CDR3 is built from 17 residues. CDR3 in amino acids: CASSLSGMSSGTYEQYF. CDR3 DNA: TGTGCCAGCAGTTTATCGGGTATGTCTAGCGGAACCTACGAGCAGTACTTC.

The J gene is TRBJ1-2, the V gene TRBV11-1; 7 bases fit TRBD1. In germline, CDR1 is SGHAT, CDR2 FQDESV (reference sequence). The CDR3 loop spans 16 amino acids. V lost 1 base and J lost 0; bases outside the gene matches: 5. CDR3 in amino acids: CASSLGRTGANYGYTF. The CDR3 bases are TGTGCCAGCAGCTTAGGCAGGACAGGAGCTAACTATGGCTACACCTTC.

The chain employs TRBV28 and TRBJ2-1; D remains unclear. The germline V gene encodes CDR1 MDHEN and CDR2 SYDVKM. V lost 7 bases, J lost 5 bases, and 6 bases lay in between. CDR3 size: 11 residues. The CDR3 DNA is TGTGCCAGCAATAGAAACAATGAGCAGTTCTTC. Its protein product is CASNRNNEQFF.

This chain joins TRBV5-8 and TRBJ1-2; unclear D gene. Trimming stripped 4 bases from V and 4 bases from J, with 11 bases between. The CDR3 length is 13 residues. The germline V gene encodes CDR1 SGHTS and CDR2 YDEGEE. The CDR3 nucleotides are TGTGCCAGCAGCCGTGACATCTTCTATGGCTACACCTTC. Its protein product is CASSRDIFYGYTF.

V gene TRBV14 combines with J gene TRBJ2-7; a weak D match, TRBD2 (6 bases). The V and J ends lost 1 base and 7 bases respectively, with 17 bases between them. This CDR3 contains 15 residues. Germline CDR1 and CDR2: SGHDN and FVKESK. The chain's CDR3 is CASSQGIVAGPEQYF. The DNA of the CDR3 is TGTGCCAGCAGCCAAGGAATCGTCGCGGGACCGGAGCAGTACTTC.

This chain connects TRBV5-5 to TRBJ2-7, with TRBD2 as a possible D gene (5 bases). Germline-derived CDR1 and CDR2 are SGHKS and YYEKEE (reference sequence). The CDR3 covers 13 residues. V lost 4 bases to trimming and J lost 6 bases, with 14 bases between them. The CDR3 loop reads CASSVRGPGEQYF. For the CDR3, the DNA is TGTGCCAGCAGCGTCCGGGGTCCAGGCGAGCAGTACTTC. The entire variable domain, with the rest obtained from reference TRBV5-5 and TRBJ2-7, is as follows: DAGVTQSPTHLIKTRGQQVTLRCSPISGHKSVSWYQQVLGQGPQFIFQYYEKEERGRGNFPDRFSARQFPNYSSELNVNALLLGDSALYLCASSVRGPGEQYFGPGTRLTVT.

The chain combines TRBV30 with TRBJ1-1; 9 nucleotides align to TRBD1. This CDR3 spans 14 amino acids. Germline V CDR1 and CDR2: GTSNPN, SVGIG (reference sequence). V gave up 4 bases and J gave up 6 bases; unmatched junction bases: 9. The CDR3, as DNA: TGTGCCTGGACCTACGGGACAGGGAGTCCTGAAGCTTTCTTT. Its translation: CAWTYGTGSPEAFF.